Described below is a single T cell receptor beta chain sequence and its context. Its recognized antigen is unknown. No base quality information exists; no much larger clone differs at one position. TCRdb shows the sequencer as Illumina HiSeq 1500. The raw public data were reprocessed by TCRdb itself: fastp quality trimming at Q25, MiXCR clonotype calling, in-frame beta chains only. CDR3 protein duplicates are merged, each entry listing the most common genes and DNA. Across this sample there are about 740,000 distinct CDR3 sequences, with 35% to 40% seen only once. The leading ten clones occupy 2.5% to 3% of the sample. This sample is drawn from a study of T cell repertoires in cytomegalovirus infection (dated by TCRdb to between 2018 and 2021). Regarding the study in general: Donor HLA type was relevant to the analysis, because carriage of CMV infection together with the matching HLA type was indicated by public TCR beta signatures. Results and caveats for the whole study, not just this receptor: In the ex vivo response, HLA-C-restricted CMV-specific TCR beta clonotypes were dominant, and in two of eight donors the single most frequent clonotype came from this HLA-C-restricted group. Cumulative frequency of public TCR beta family members discriminated carriers of CMV infection plus the relevant HLA type in this cohort and an independent approximately 360-donor cohort.

The CDR1 and CDR2 encoded by the germline V gene are MDHEN and SYDVKM. V sheds 2 bases and J sheds 6 bases, leaving 17 bases between their ends. The CDR3 numbers 16 residues from cysteine through phenylalanine. Only CDR3 DNA is held: 48 bases, read in frame from base 1. Input material: PBMCs. This TCR derives from a human donor in good health (CMV status not recorded). Some clones in this sample may be carry-over from other donors' samples. This chain joins TRBV28 to TRBJ2-1, and the D gene may be TRBD1, 5 bases matching. In nucleotides, the sequence is TGTGCCAGCAGTTTACTGTCCAGGGCGGTGTTCAATGAGCAGTTCTTC. It is translated as CASSLLSRAVFNEQFF. The variable domain in full, with residues beyond the CDR3 obtained from the reference TRBV28 and TRBJ2-1 genes, is DVKVTQSSRYLVKRTGEKVFLECVQDMDHENMFWYRQDPGLGLRLIYFSYDVKMKEKGDIPEGYSVSREKKERFSLILESASTNQTSMYLCASSLLSRAVFNEQFFGPGTRLTVL.